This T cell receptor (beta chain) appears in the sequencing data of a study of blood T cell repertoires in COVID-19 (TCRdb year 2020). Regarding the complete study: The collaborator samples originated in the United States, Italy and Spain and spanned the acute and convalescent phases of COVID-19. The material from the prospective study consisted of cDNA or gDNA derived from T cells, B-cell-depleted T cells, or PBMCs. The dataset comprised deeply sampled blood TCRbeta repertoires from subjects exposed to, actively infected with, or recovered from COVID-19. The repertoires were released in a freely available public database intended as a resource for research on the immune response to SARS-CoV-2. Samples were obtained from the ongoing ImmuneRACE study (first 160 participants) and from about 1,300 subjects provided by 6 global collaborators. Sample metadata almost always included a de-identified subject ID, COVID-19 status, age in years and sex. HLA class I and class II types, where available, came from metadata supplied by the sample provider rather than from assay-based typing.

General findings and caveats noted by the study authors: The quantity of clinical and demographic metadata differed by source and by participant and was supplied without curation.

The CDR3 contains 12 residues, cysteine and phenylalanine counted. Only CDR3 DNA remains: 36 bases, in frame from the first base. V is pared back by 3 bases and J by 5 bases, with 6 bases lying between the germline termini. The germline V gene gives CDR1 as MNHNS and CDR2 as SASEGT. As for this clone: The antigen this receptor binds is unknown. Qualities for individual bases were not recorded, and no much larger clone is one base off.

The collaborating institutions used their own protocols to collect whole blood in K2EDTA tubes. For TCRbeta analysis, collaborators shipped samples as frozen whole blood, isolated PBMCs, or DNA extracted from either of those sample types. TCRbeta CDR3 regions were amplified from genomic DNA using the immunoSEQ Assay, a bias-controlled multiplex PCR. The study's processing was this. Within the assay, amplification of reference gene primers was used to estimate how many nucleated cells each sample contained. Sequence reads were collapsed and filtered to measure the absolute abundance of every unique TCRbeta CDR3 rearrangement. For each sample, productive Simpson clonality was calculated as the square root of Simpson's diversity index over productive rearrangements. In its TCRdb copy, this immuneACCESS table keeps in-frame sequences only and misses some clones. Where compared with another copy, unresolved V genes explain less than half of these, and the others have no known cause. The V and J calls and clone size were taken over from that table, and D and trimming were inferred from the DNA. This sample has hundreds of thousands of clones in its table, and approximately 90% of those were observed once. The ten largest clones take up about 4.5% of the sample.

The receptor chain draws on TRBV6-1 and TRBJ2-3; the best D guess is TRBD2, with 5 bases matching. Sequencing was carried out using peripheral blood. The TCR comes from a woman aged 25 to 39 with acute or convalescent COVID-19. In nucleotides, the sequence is TGTGCCAGCAGTGAGGGAGTAGATACGCAGTATTTT. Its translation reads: CASSEGVDTQYF.